This entry lists 10 T cell receptor beta chains sequenced from one sample in a study of somatic mutations in cytotoxic T cells in rheumatoid arthritis. TCRdb's copy holds only in-frame clones and misses some; the assay was immunoSEQ multiplex PCR. The sample holds 30,000 to 45,000 clones; more than 80% are singletons and the top ten take roughly 3.1%. The sequencing sample was made of CD8+ T cells sorted from blood. The source is a man aged 35 to 55 in good health.

The chain has TRBV5-1 and TRBJ2-7; D not resolved. Germline CDR1 and CDR2: SGHRS and YFSETQ. The CDR3 covers 14 residues. Trimming stripped 0 bases from V and 4 bases from J, with 11 bases between. The CDR3 region has the DNA TGCGCCAGCAGCTTGGCGGTGGGTGAGTACGAGCAGTACTTC. This sequence encodes CASSLAVGEYEQYF.

The chain uses TRBV27 and TRBJ2-7; tentatively, D is TRBD2 (6 bases). Germline V gene sequence: CDR1 MNHEY, CDR2 SMNVEV (reference sequence). The germline V and J ends were trimmed by 0 bases and 2 bases, with 14 bases remaining between them. CDR3 length: 16 amino acids. In nucleotides, the CDR3 is TGTGCCAGCAGTTTATCGACGGGACTTAACCCCTACGAGCAGTACTTC. This translates into CASSLSTGLNPYEQYF.

The rearrangement joins TRBV2 to TRBJ2-1, with TRBD1 identical over 10 bases. With V trimmed by 8 bases and J by 6 bases, 10 bases remained unmatched. CDR1 and CDR2 (germline): SNHLY, FYNNEI. The CDR3 length is 15 residues. As DNA, the CDR3 is TGTGCCAGCTGTCCTAGGACAGGGGGGATCAATGAGCAGTTCTTC. The encoded protein is CASCPRTGGINEQFF. The whole variable domain, remainder taken from reference TRBV2 and TRBJ2-1, is EPEVTQTPSHQVTQMGQEVILRCVPISNHLYFYWYRQILGQKVEFLVSFYNNEISEKSEIFDDQFSVERPDGSNFTLKIRSTKLEDSAMYFCASCPRTGGINEQFFGPGTRLTVL.

The V call is TRBV5-1, the J call TRBJ2-7; 7 nucleotides line up with TRBD2. Germline V gives CDR1 SGHRS, CDR2 YFSETQ. V shed 4 bases, J shed 5 bases, and the junction held 15 bases outside the gene matches. The CDR3 has 16 residues. The CDR3 loop reads CASSPESGGSLHEQYF. For the CDR3, the DNA is TGCGCCAGCAGCCCGGAGTCGGGAGGATCCCTACACGAGCAGTACTTC.

The CDR3 DNA reads TGTGCCAGCAGACCCGGGACAGGGGCCTACGAGCAGTACTTC. This sequence encodes CASRPGTGAYEQYF. This chain connects TRBV28 to TRBJ2-7; 10 nucleotides agree with TRBD1. Trimming cost V 6 bases and J 2 bases; bases outside gene matches: 4. The CDR3 is 14 residues long. Germline CDR1 is MDHEN and CDR2 is SYDVKM.

The chain links TRBV15 to TRBJ2-3; D unresolved. This CDR3 is 13 amino acids long. The germline V gene encodes CDR1 LNHNV and CDR2 YYDKDF (reference sequence). V was trimmed by 5 bases and J by 2 bases, leaving 8 bases between them. This CDR3 reads CATSQQNTDTQYF. The DNA of the CDR3 is TGTGCCACCAGCCAACAGAACACAGATACGCAGTATTTT.

The V call is TRBV6-5, the J call TRBJ1-2, with no clear D. Germline CDR1 is MNHEY and CDR2 is SVGAGI. Trimming left V 0 bases short and J 7 bases short, with 12 bases between. The CDR3 totals 14 residues. The DNA of the CDR3 is TGTGCCAGCAGTTACTCGAGGGTTTCATCTGGCTACACCTTC. Its protein is CASSYSRVSSGYTF.

V and J are TRBV11-2 and TRBJ2-4; D not certain. The germline gives CDR1 SGHAT, CDR2 FQNNGV. This CDR3 region has 14 residues. V was trimmed by 6 bases and J by 9 bases, leaving 18 bases between them. The CDR3 DNA sequence: TGTGCCAGCAGTTTAAGGTCCTGGGAAAGCATTCAGTACTTC. This gives the protein CASSLRSWESIQYF. Filled out from reference TRBV11-2 and TRBJ2-4, the complete variable domain reads EAGVAQSPRYKIIEKRQSVAFWCNPISGHATLYWYQQILGQGPKLLIQFQNNGVVDDSQLPKDRFSAERLKGVDSTLKIQPAKLEDSAVYLCASSLRSWESIQYFGAGTRLSVL.

V and J are TRBV30 and TRBJ1-1, with a tentative D call TRBD1 (6 bases). Per germline, CDR1 GTSNPN and CDR2 SVGIG (reference sequence). The CDR3 contains 13 residues. V was clipped by 0 bases and J by 11 bases, with 16 bases between them. The CDR3 DNA reads TGTGCCTGGAGTGTAAAGGACAGCTCGCGCGCTTTCTTT. Its protein is CAWSVKDSSRAFF.

J is TRBJ2-5 and V is TRBV5-1; no definite D call. The CDR3 loop spans 11 amino acids. V was trimmed by 2 bases and J by 5 bases, leaving 4 bases between them. Germline V CDR1 and CDR2: SGHRS, YFSETQ. The CDR3 reads CASSFRETQYF. In nucleotides, the CDR3 is TGCGCCAGCAGCTTTAGGGAGACCCAGTACTTC.